The 6 T cell receptor beta chains given below trace back to one sample, sequenced in a study of blood T cell repertoires in COVID-19. TCRdb's table, derived via immunoSEQ multiplex PCR, lists solely in-frame clones and lacks some. The sample includes around 250,000 clones, around nine tenths seen only once; the top ten take roughly 1.6%. Sequenced input: peripheral blood. These TCRs come from a woman aged 60 to 75 who had recovered from COVID-19.

The rearrangement joins TRBV27 to TRBJ2-7, with D possibly TRBD1 on 5 matching bases. Germline CDR1 is MNHEY and CDR2 is SMNVEV (reference sequence). The CDR3 is 12 residues long. V shed 4 bases and J shed 6 bases, with 10 bases lying between them. The chain's CDR3 is CASSYPGLEQYF. CDR3 coding DNA: TGTGCCAGCAGTTACCCAGGGCTCGAGCAGTACTTC.

This chain joins TRBV6-5 and TRBJ2-7, with TRBD1 matching 9 bases. The ends lost 5 bases at V and 9 bases at J; junction bases unmatched: 5. Germline V lookup: CDR1 MNHEY, CDR2 SVGAGI. The CDR3 consists of 12 residues. The CDR3 coding sequence is TGTGCCAGCAGTAGGGACAGGGATCGGCAGTACTTC. Residues: CASSRDRDRQYF.

The chain joins TRBV4-3 to TRBJ2-7; 7 bases fit TRBD1. V lost 4 bases and J lost 6; bases outside the gene matches: 3. Germline CDR1 reads LGHNA; CDR2 reads YSLEER. The CDR3 covers 12 residues. DNA of the CDR3: TGCGCCAGCAGCCCGTGGACAGGCGAGCAGTACTTC. Protein sequence: CASSPWTGEQYF.

The sample holds a few counts of this clone. The chain carries TRBV6-6 and TRBJ1-5; 8 nucleotides align to TRBD1. The CDR3 loop spans 15 amino acids. The trim removed 8 bases at V and 5 bases at J, leaving 11 bases unmatched. CDR1 is MNHNY, CDR2 SVGAGI, per germline (reference sequence). The CDR3 DNA reads TGTGCCAGCCGACGAGGACAGGGTAGGGATCAGCCCCAGCATTTT. Its protein is CASRRGQGRDQPQHF.

The genes are TRBV29-1 and TRBJ2-7; no clear D gene. The CDR3 length is 11 residues. Germline assignment: CDR1 SQVTM and CDR2 ANQGSEA. The V end was cut by 7 bases, the J end by 3 bases, with 10 bases between. CDR3: CSAVRSYEQYF. CDR3 bases: TGCAGCGCAGTCCGGAGCTACGAGCAGTACTTC.

V gene TRBV18 combines with J gene TRBJ2-1, with D possibly matching TRBD1 (5 bases). Germline loops: CDR1 KGHSH, CDR2 LQKENI. The V and J ends lost 3 bases and 2 bases respectively, with 14 bases between them. The CDR3 is 16 amino acids. As DNA, the CDR3 is TGTGCCAGCTCACCCTCCCCAGGGCTCACCTACAATGAGCAGTTCTTC. It yields the protein CASSPSPGLTYNEQFF.